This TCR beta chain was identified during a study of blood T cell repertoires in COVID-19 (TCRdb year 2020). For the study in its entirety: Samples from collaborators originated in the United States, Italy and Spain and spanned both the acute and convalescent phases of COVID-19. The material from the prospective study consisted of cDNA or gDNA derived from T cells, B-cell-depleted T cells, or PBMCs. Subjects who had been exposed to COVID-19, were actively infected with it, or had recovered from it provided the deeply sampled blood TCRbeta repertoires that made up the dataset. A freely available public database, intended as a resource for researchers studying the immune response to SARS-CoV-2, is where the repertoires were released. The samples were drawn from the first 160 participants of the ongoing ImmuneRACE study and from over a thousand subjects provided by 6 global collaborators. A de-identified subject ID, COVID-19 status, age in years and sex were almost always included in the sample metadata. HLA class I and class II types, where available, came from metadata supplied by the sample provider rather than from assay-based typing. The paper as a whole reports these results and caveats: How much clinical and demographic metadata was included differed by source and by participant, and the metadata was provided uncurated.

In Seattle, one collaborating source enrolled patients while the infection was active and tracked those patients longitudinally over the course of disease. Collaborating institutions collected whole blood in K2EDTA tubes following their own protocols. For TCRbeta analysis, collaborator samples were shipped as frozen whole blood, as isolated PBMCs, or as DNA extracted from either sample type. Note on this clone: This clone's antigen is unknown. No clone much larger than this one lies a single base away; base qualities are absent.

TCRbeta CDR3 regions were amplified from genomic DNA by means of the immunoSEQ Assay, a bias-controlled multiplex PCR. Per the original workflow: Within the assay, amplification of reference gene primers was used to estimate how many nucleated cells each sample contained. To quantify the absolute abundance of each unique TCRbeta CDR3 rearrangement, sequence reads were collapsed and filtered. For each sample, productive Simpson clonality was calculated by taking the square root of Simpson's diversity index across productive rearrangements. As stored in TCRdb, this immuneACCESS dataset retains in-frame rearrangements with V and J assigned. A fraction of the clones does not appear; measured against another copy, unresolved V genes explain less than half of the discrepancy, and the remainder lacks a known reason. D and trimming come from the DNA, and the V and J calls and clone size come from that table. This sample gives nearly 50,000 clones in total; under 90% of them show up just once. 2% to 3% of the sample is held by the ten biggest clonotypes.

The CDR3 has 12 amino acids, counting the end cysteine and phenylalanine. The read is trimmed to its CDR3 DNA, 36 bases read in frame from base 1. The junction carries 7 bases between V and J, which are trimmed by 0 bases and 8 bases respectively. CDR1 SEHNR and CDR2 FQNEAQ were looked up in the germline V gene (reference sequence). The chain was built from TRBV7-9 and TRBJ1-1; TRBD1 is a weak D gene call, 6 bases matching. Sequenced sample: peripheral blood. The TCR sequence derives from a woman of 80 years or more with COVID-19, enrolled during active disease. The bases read TGTGCCAGCAGCTTAGCCAGGGGAGAAGCTTTCTTT. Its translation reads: CASSLARGEAFF. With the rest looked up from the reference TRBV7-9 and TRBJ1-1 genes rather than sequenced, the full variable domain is DTGVSQNPRHKITKRGQNVTFRCDPISEHNRLYWYRQTLGQGPEFLTYFQNEAQLEKSRLLSDRFSAERPKGSFSTLEIQRTEQGDSAMYLCASSLARGEAFFGQGTRLTVV.